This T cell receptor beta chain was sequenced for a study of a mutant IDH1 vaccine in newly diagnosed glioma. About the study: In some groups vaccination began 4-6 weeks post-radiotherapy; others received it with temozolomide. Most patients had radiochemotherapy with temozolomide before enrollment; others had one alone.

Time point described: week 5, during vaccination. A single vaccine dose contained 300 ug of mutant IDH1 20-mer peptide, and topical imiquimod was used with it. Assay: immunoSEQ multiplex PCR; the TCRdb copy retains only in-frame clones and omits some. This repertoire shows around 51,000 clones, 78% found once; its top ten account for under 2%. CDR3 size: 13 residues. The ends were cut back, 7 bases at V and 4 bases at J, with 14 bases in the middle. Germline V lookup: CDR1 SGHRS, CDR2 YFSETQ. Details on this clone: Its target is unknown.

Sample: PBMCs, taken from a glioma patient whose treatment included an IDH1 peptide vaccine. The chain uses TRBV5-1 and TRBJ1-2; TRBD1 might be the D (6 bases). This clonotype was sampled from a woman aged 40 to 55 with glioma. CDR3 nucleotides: TGCGCCAGCCGGACGGGAGGGGGCTATGGCTACACCTTC. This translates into CASRTGGGYGYTF.